This T cell receptor (beta chain) was captured by sequencing in a study of blood T cell repertoires in COVID-19. The wider study: T cells, B-cell-depleted T cells, or PBMCs provided the cDNA or gDNA that served as material.

This CDR3 comprises 16 residues. V shed 5 bases, J shed 2 bases, and the junction held 10 bases outside the gene matches. Germline V gene data show CDR1 as SNHLY and CDR2 as FYNNEI. Assay used: immunoSEQ multiplex PCR; TCRdb lists only in-frame clones, some missing. Counted here are 300,000 to 400,000 clones, 70% to 90% occurring once; the ten biggest clones make up 0.95% to 1%. Material: PBMCs or T cells enriched from blood (not recorded which). The clonotype was recovered from a woman aged 25 to 39 with acute COVID-19. J is TRBJ2-3 and V is TRBV2; TRBD2 matches at 7 bases. Here the CDR3 DNA reads TGTGCCAGCAGTCGACGAGCGGGGCGGGACACAGATACGCAGTATTTT. Amino acids: CASSRRAGRDTDTQYF.